Listed below are T cell receptor beta chains from one sample, sequenced in a study of radiotherapy plus CTLA-4 blockade in lung cancer. Profiling relied on immunoSEQ multiplex PCR, and the TCRdb table lists in-frame clones only, not all of them. The sample has about 19,000 clones, about 83% seen once. Material: peripheral blood, obtained from a patient treated with radiotherapy plus ipilimumab. The receptors shown here come from a human donor with non-small cell lung cancer whose response to radiotherapy plus ipilimumab could not be evaluated. Each CDR3 is given with its conserved first and last residue. The order of the fields is D gene, J gene, clone size, V gene, CDR3 protein, CDR3 DNA. D genes are given only for firm matches. Not every row has a clone size; where given, it reads once, few, many or a size class.

d_gene: .
j_gene: TRBJ2-7
abundance: .
v_gene: TRBV11-1
CDR3aa: CASSPGVGDEQYF
CDR3nt: TGTGCCAGCAGTCCAGGGGTGGGTGACGAGCAGTACTTC

d_gene: TRBD1
j_gene: TRBJ2-7
abundance: once
v_gene: TRBV28
CDR3aa: CASSSPPTGKGEQYF
CDR3nt: TGTGCCAGCAGTTCCCCTCCGACAGGGAAGGGTGAGCAGTACTTC

d_gene: TRBD1
j_gene: TRBJ2-1
abundance: .
v_gene: TRBV7-9
CDR3aa: CASSLDGTGLFDYNEQFF
CDR3nt: TGTGCCAGCAGCTTAGATGGGACAGGGCTATTTGACTACAATGAGCAGTTCTTC

d_gene: TRBD2
j_gene: TRBJ2-3
abundance: .
v_gene: TRBV27
CDR3aa: CASSLGGGSITDTQYF
CDR3nt: TGTGCCAGCAGTTTGGGGGGGGGATCGATCACAGATACGCAGTATTTT

d_gene: .
j_gene: TRBJ1-1
abundance: .
v_gene: TRBV6-1
CDR3aa: CASSGSTANTEAFF
CDR3nt: TGTGCCAGCAGTGGTTCGACAGCGAACACTGAAGCTTTCTTT

d_gene: .
j_gene: TRBJ2-7
abundance: .
v_gene: TRBV6-1
CDR3aa: CASSDRGYEQYF
CDR3nt: TGTGCCAGCAGTGATAGGGGCTACGAGCAGTACTTC

d_gene: .
j_gene: TRBJ1-4
abundance: .
v_gene: TRBV18
CDR3aa: CASSPPESRSEKLFF
CDR3nt: TGTGCCAGCTCACCACCGGAATCTAGGAGTGAAAAACTGTTTTTT

d_gene: .
j_gene: TRBJ1-2
abundance: .
v_gene: TRBV5-6
CDR3aa: CASSLVGQTYGYTF
CDR3nt: TGTGCCAGCAGCTTGGTGGGCCAGACCTATGGCTACACCTTC

d_gene: .
j_gene: TRBJ1-1
abundance: .
v_gene: TRBV4-2
CDR3aa: CASSQDQQVNTEAFF
CDR3nt: TGTGCCAGCAGCCAAGATCAACAGGTGAACACTGAAGCTTTCTTT

d_gene: .
j_gene: TRBJ2-2
abundance: once
v_gene: TRBV27
CDR3aa: CASTSDNSRAYTGELFF
CDR3nt: TGTGCCAGCACCTCTGACAATTCGCGGGCCTACACCGGGGAGCTGTTTTTT

d_gene: .
j_gene: TRBJ2-7
abundance: .
v_gene: TRBV7-9
CDR3aa: CASSSLPYEQYF
CDR3nt: TGTGCCAGCAGCTCCCTCCCGTACGAGCAGTACTTC

d_gene: .
j_gene: TRBJ2-3
abundance: .
v_gene: TRBV4-3
CDR3aa: CASSQDGGSADTQYF
CDR3nt: TGCGCCAGCAGCCAAGACGGAGGTTCCGCAGATACGCAGTATTTT

d_gene: TRBD2
j_gene: TRBJ2-2
abundance: .
v_gene: TRBV5-1
CDR3aa: CASSITPSGRGAGELFF
CDR3nt: TGCGCCAGCAGCATAACCCCTAGCGGACGGGGCGCCGGGGAGCTGTTTTTT

d_gene: .
j_gene: TRBJ1-5
abundance: .
v_gene: TRBV28
CDR3aa: CASTRGGAHSNQPQHF
CDR3nt: TGTGCCAGTACCCGGGGAGGGGCCCATAGCAATCAGCCCCAGCATTTT

d_gene: .
j_gene: TRBJ1-1
abundance: .
v_gene: TRBV28
CDR3aa: CAARPGGNTEAFF
CDR3nt: TGTGCCGCCCGCCCTGGCGGTAACACTGAAGCTTTCTTT

d_gene: .
j_gene: TRBJ2-2
abundance: once
v_gene: TRBV27
CDR3aa: CASSLSAQAVSTGELFF
CDR3nt: TGTGCCAGCAGTTTATCGGCACAGGCCGTGAGCACCGGGGAGCTGTTTTTT

d_gene: .
j_gene: TRBJ2-1
abundance: .
v_gene: TRBV4-1
CDR3aa: CASSQGSLNEQFF
CDR3nt: TGCGCCAGCAGCCAAGGAAGTCTAAATGAGCAGTTCTTC

d_gene: .
j_gene: TRBJ1-5
abundance: few
v_gene: TRBV4-3
CDR3aa: CASSQGALQPQHF
CDR3nt: TGCGCCAGCAGCCAAGGGGCCCTTCAGCCCCAGCATTTT

d_gene: TRBD1
j_gene: TRBJ2-4
abundance: few
v_gene: TRBV7-8
CDR3aa: CASSSRDRGPFSKNIQYF
CDR3nt: TGTGCCAGCAGCTCCCGGGACAGGGGACCTTTCAGCAAAAACATTCAGTACTTC

d_gene: .
j_gene: TRBJ2-7
abundance: few
v_gene: TRBV28
CDR3aa: CASSLTGFRPYEQYF
CDR3nt: TGTGCCAGCAGTTTAACAGGGTTTCGGCCCTACGAGCAGTACTTC

d_gene: TRBD1
j_gene: TRBJ2-2
abundance: .
v_gene: TRBV9
CDR3aa: CASSLGQGNTGELFF
CDR3nt: TGTGCCAGCAGCTTGGGACAGGGAAACACCGGGGAGCTGTTTTTT

d_gene: TRBD2
j_gene: TRBJ2-1
abundance: .
v_gene: TRBV7-2
CDR3aa: CASSASSGGSYNEQFF
CDR3nt: TGTGCCAGCAGCGCGAGCAGCGGGGGCTCCTACAATGAGCAGTTCTTC

d_gene: .
j_gene: TRBJ2-1
abundance: .
v_gene: TRBV5-1
CDR3aa: CASSLTSGIRLNEQFF
CDR3nt: TGCGCCAGCAGCTTGACCTCAGGGATCAGATTAAATGAGCAGTTCTTC

d_gene: .
j_gene: TRBJ1-2
abundance: few
v_gene: TRBV5-6
CDR3aa: CASSLVTGLGGYTF
CDR3nt: TGTGCCAGCAGCTTGGTTACAGGTCTCGGGGGCTACACCTTC

d_gene: .
j_gene: TRBJ1-2
abundance: .
v_gene: TRBV27
CDR3aa: CANPARGPAF
CDR3nt: TGTGCCAACCCCGCTAGGGGTCCCGCCTTC

d_gene: TRBD2
j_gene: TRBJ2-3
abundance: .
v_gene: TRBV19
CDR3aa: CASGRIGREQYF
CDR3nt: TGTGCCAGTGGGAGGATCGGGAGGGAGCAGTATTTT

d_gene: .
j_gene: TRBJ2-4
abundance: .
v_gene: TRBV28
CDR3aa: CASSFSLDGGGDIQYF
CDR3nt: TGTGCCAGCAGTTTTTCTCTCGATGGCGGCGGGGACATTCAGTACTTC

d_gene: .
j_gene: TRBJ1-1
abundance: .
v_gene: TRBV29-1
CDR3aa: CISSSGGGMGTEAFF
CDR3nt: TGCATCTCGAGCTCCGGCGGGGGGATGGGCACTGAAGCTTTCTTT

d_gene: TRBD1
j_gene: TRBJ1-4
abundance: .
v_gene: TRBV28
CDR3aa: CASSRTGQAEKLFF
CDR3nt: TGTGCCAGCAGTCGGACAGGGCAGGCTGAAAAACTGTTTTTT

d_gene: .
j_gene: TRBJ1-1
abundance: .
v_gene: TRBV28
CDR3aa: CASSSPGGSNTEAFF
CDR3nt: TGTGCCAGCAGTTCCCCGGGTGGGTCGAACACTGAAGCTTTCTTT

d_gene: .
j_gene: TRBJ1-3
abundance: .
v_gene: TRBV20-1
CDR3aa: CSASTGNTIYF
CDR3nt: TGCAGTGCTAGCACTGGAAACACCATATATTTT

d_gene: TRBD1
j_gene: TRBJ1-2
abundance: once
v_gene: TRBV7-9
CDR3aa: CASGQGTNYGYTF
CDR3nt: TGTGCCAGCGGACAGGGGACAAACTATGGCTACACCTTC

d_gene: TRBD2
j_gene: TRBJ2-7
abundance: .
v_gene: TRBV6-1
CDR3aa: CASTPSGRVYEQYF
CDR3nt: TGTGCCAGCACCCCCTCCGGGAGGGTGTACGAGCAGTACTTC

d_gene: .
j_gene: TRBJ2-3
abundance: .
v_gene: TRBV29-1
CDR3aa: CSVNGGGADTQYF
CDR3nt: TGCAGCGTTAACGGGGGAGGAGCAGATACGCAGTATTTT

d_gene: .
j_gene: TRBJ2-7
abundance: .
v_gene: TRBV6-5
CDR3aa: CASSINRQTYEQYF
CDR3nt: TGTGCCAGCAGTATCAACAGGCAAACCTACGAGCAGTACTTC

d_gene: TRBD1
j_gene: TRBJ2-7
abundance: .
v_gene: TRBV27
CDR3aa: CASSPRGQGAYEQYF
CDR3nt: TGTGCCAGCAGTCCTAGGGGGCAGGGAGCCTACGAGCAGTACTTC

d_gene: TRBD1
j_gene: TRBJ2-7
abundance: .
v_gene: TRBV28
CDR3aa: CASSLYRGSSYEQYF
CDR3nt: TGTGCCAGCAGTTTATACAGGGGGTCCTCCTACGAGCAGTACTTC

d_gene: TRBD1
j_gene: TRBJ2-7
abundance: .
v_gene: TRBV6-5
CDR3aa: CASSYSMTGGRNEQYF
CDR3nt: TGTGCCAGCAGTTATTCCATGACAGGGGGGAGGAACGAGCAGTACTTC

d_gene: .
j_gene: TRBJ1-4
abundance: .
v_gene: TRBV28
CDR3aa: CASSLRAEKLFF
CDR3nt: TGTGCCAGCAGTTTACGAGCTGAAAAACTGTTTTTT

d_gene: TRBD2
j_gene: TRBJ2-5
abundance: .
v_gene: TRBV19
CDR3aa: CASSPSGGGETQYF
CDR3nt: TGTGCCAGTAGCCCTAGCGGGGGAGGAGAGACCCAGTACTTC